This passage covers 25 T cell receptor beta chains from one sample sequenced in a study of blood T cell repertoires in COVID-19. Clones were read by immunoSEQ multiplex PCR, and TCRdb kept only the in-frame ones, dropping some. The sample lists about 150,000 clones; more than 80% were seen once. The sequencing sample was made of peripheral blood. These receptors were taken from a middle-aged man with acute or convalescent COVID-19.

For the CDR3, the DNA is TGTGCCAGCAGTTACTCGATACAGAAAAACACTGAAGCTTTCTTT. It translates to CASSYSIQKNTEAFF. The chain has TRBV6-2 or TRBV6-3 and TRBJ1-1; unclear D gene. Germline V gene lookup returns CDR1 MNHEY and CDR2 SVGEGT. Trimming removed 0 bases from V and 2 bases from J, with 10 bases in between. The CDR3 contains 15 residues.

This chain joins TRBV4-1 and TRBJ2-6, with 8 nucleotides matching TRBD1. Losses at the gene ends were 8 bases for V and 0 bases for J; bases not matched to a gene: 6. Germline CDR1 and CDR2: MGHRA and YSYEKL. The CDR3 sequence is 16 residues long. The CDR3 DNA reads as TGCGCCAGCGGGGACAGGCCTATCTCTGGGGCCAACGTCCTGACTTTC. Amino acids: CASGDRPISGANVLTF.

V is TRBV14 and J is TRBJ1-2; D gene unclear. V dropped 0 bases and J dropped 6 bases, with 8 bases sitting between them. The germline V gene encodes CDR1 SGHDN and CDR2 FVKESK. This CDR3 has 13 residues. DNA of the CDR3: TGTGCCAGCAGCCAAGATCAACCGGATGGCTACACCTTC. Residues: CASSQDQPDGYTF.

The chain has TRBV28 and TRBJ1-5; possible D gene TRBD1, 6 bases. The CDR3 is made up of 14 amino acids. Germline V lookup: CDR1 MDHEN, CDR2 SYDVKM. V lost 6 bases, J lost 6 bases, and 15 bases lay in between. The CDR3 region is CASSGGGGGQPQHF. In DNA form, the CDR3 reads TGTGCCAGCAGCGGCGGGGGGGGCGGTCAGCCCCAGCATTTT.

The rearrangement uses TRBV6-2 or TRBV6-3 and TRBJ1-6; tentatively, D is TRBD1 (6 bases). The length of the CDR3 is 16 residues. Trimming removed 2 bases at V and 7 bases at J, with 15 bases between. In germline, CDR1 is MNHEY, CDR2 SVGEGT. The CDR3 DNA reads TGTGCCAGCAGTTACGGCTCGGACAGAGAAAATTCACCCCTCCACTTT. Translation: CASSYGSDRENSPLHF.

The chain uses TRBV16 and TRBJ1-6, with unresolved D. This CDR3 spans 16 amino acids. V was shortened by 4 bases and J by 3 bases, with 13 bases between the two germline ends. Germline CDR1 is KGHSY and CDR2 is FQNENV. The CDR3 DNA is TGTGCCAGCAGCCCGTCAGCCGGGAACTATAATTCACCCCTCCACTTT. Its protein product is CASSPSAGNYNSPLHF.

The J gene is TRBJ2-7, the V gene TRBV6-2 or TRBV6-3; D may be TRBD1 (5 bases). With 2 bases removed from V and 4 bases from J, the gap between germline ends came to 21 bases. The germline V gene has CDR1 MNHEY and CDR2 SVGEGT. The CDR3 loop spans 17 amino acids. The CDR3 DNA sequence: TGTGCCAGCAGTTACGACACCCAGGGCACCCATCCGTACGAGCAGTACGTC. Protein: CASSYDTQGTHPYEQYV.

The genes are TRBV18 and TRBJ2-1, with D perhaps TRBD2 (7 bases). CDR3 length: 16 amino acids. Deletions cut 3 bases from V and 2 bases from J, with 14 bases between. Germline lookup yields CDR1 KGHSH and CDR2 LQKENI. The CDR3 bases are TGTGCCAGCTCACCCAGCCGGGGGGACACCTACAATGAGCAGTTCTTC. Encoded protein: CASSPSRGDTYNEQFF.

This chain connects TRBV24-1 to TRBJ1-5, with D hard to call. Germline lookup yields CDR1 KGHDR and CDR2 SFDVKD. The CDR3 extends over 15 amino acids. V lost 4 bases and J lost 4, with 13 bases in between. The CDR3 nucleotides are TGTGCCACCAGTGACTCCCAGACGGGGAATCAGCCCCAGCATTTT. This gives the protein CATSDSQTGNQPQHF.

CDR3 in DNA: TGCGCCAGCAGCCTCTCTGAAGTTCCACGTTACTTCCTCCAGAACACTGAAGCTTTCTTT. Amino acids: CASSLSEVPRYFLQNTEAFF. The rearrangement joins TRBV4-1 to TRBJ1-1; D remains ambiguous. This CDR3 spans 20 amino acids. Germline assignment: CDR1 MGHRA and CDR2 YSYEKL. V lost 4 bases, J lost 1 base, and 28 bases lay in between.

The CDR3 loop is CASRPRLTAGTQGNEQFF. The CDR3 region has the DNA TGTGCCAGCAGGCCCCGGCTGACGGCGGGAACTCAAGGGAATGAGCAGTTCTTC. The J gene is TRBJ2-1, the V gene TRBV27; D may be TRBD2 (6 bases). The CDR3 is made up of 18 amino acids. Germline V gene lookup returns CDR1 MNHEY and CDR2 SMNVEV (reference sequence). V was pared by 6 bases and J by 7 bases, with 28 bases between.

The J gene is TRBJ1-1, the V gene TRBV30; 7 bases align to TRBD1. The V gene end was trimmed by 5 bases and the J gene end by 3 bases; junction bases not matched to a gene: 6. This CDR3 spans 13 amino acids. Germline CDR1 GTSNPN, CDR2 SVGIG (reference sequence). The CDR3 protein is CAWGTGVDTEAFF. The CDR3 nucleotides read TGTGCCTGGGGAACAGGGGTGGACACTGAAGCTTTCTTT.

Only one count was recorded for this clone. For the CDR3, the DNA is TGCAGTGCTAGTGGGACAGGGGGCTGGACAGATACGCAGTATTTT. Translated, it gives CSASGTGGWTDTQYF. The chain recombines TRBV20-1 with TRBJ2-3, with 12 bases that match TRBD1. CDR1 and CDR2 (germline): DFQATT, SNEGSKA (reference sequence). This CDR3 is 15 amino acids long. J was trimmed by 3 bases and V by 3 bases; bases with no gene match: 4.

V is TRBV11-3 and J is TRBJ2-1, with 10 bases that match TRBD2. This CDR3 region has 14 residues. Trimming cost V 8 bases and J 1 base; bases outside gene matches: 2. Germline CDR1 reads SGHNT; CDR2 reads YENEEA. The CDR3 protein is CASGAGGSYNEQFF. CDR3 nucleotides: TGTGCCAGCGGAGCGGGAGGGTCCTACAATGAGCAGTTCTTC.

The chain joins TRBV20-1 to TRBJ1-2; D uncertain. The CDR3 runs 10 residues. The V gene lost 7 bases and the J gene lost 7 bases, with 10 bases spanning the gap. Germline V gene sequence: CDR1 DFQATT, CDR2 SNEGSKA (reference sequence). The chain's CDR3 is CSVARGGYTF. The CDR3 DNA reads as TGCAGTGTCGCCCGCGGTGGCTACACCTTC.

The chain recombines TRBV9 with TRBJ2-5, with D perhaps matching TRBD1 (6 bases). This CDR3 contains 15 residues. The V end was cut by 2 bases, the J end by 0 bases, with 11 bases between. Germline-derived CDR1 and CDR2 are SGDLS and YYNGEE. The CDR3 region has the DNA TGTGCCAGCAGCGTCGGGACAATAGACCAAGAGACCCAGTACTTC. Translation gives CASSVGTIDQETQYF.

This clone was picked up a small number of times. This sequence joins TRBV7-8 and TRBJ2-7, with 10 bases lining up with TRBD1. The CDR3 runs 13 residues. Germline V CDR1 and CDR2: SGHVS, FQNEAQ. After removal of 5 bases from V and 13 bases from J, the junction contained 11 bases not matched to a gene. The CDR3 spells CASSLSSGTGDYF. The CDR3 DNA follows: TGTGCCAGCAGCCTCTCATCCGGGACAGGGGACTACTTC.

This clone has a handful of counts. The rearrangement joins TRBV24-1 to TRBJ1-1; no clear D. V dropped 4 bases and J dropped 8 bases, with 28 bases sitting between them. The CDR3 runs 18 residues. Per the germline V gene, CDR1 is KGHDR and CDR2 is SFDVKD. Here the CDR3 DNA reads TGTGCCACCAGTGACTCGGCCCCTCCTGGTGAGGGAGGACCGGAAGCTTTCTTT. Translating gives CATSDSAPPGEGGPEAFF.

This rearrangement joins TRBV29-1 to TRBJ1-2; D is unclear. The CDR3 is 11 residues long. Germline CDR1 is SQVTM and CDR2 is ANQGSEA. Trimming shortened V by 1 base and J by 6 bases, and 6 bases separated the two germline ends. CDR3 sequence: CSVEGRNGYTF. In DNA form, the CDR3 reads TGCAGCGTTGAAGGGCGGAATGGCTACACCTTC.

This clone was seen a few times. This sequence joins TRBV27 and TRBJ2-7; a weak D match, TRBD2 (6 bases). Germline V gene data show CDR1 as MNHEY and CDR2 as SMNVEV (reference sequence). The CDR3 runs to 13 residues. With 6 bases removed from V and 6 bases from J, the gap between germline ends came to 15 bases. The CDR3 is CASSWEANGEQYF. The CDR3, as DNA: TGTGCCAGCAGCTGGGAGGCAAACGGCGAGCAGTACTTC.

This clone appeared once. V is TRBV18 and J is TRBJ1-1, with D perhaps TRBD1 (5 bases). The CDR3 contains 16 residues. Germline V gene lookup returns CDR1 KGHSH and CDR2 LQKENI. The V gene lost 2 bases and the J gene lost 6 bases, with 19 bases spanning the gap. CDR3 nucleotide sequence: TGTGCCAGCTCACCAGCCCTAGAGGGGACGGGGGCTGAAGCTTTCTTT. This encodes CASSPALEGTGAEAFF.

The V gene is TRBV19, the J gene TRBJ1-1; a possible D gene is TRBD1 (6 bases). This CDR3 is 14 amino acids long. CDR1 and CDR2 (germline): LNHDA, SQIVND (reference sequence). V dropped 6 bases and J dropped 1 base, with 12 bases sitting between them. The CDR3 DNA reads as TGTGCCAGTAGCAACAGGGTCGGGAACACTGAAGCTTTCTTT. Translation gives CASSNRVGNTEAFF.

The CDR3 loop is CASSAQGARYGYTF. As DNA, the CDR3 is TGTGCCAGCAGCGCACAGGGAGCTCGCTATGGCTACACCTTC. This chain connects TRBV7-2 to TRBJ1-2, with D maybe TRBD1 (6 bases). The CDR3 extends over 14 amino acids. Trimming left V 5 bases short and J 4 bases short, with 14 bases between. Germline values: CDR1 SGHTA, CDR2 FQGNSA.

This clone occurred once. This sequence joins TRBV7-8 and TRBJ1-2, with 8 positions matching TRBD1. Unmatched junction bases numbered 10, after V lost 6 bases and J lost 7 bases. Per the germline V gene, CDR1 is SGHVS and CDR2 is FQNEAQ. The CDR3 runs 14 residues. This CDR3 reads CASSPDRGLGGYTF. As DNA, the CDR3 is TGTGCCAGCAGTCCAGACAGGGGTTTAGGTGGCTACACCTTC.

The CDR3 sequence is CASTAGQIYNEQFF. For the CDR3, the DNA is TGTGCCAGTACCGCGGGACAGATCTACAATGAGCAGTTCTTC. V usage is TRBV19 and J usage is TRBJ2-1; D possibly corresponds to TRBD1 (7 bases). Germline V lookup: CDR1 LNHDA, CDR2 SQIVND (reference sequence). The length of the CDR3 is 14 residues. Trimming pared 7 bases from V and 3 bases from J, leaving 13 bases between. Variable domain in full (rest from reference TRBV19 and TRBJ2-1): DGGITQSPKYLFRKEGQNVTLSCEQNLNHDAMYWYRQDPGQGLRLIYYSQIVNDFQKGDIAEGYSVSREKKESFPLTVTSAQKNPTAFYLCASTAGQIYNEQFFGPGTRLTVL.